One and the same sample provided the 21 T cell receptor beta chains below, sequenced in a study of vaccination effects on CD4 cells after COVID-19. These receptors' targets are unknown. Viral peptide pools were used in the ViraFEST assay to expand antigen-specific CD4+ T cells, and sequencing came afterward. Following culture for roughly 10 days, CD4+ T cells were isolated. Assay: immunoSEQ multiplex PCR; the TCRdb copy retains only in-frame clones and omits some. This table has about 31,000 clones, approximately 61% appearing once. The input for sequencing was CD4+ T cells from PBMCs cultured with HCoV-229E spike peptides, taken before COVID-19 vaccination. The receptors derive from a human donor who received a COVID-19 vaccine.

This clone is medium-sized within its sample. J is TRBJ1-1 and V is TRBV2; 7 bases map to TRBD1. J lost 10 bases, V lost 10 bases, and 24 bases had no gene match. Germline V CDR1 and CDR2: SNHLY, FYNNEI. The CDR3 spans 16 residues. The DNA for the CDR3 is TGTGCCACCGACCCTCGAGGGGGCGCGGGGATAGTAGGAGCTTTCTTT. This encodes CATDPRGGAGIVGAFF.

The CDR3 DNA reads TGTGCCAGCAGTGACATCTCTTACGAGCAGTACTTC. It translates to CASSDISYEQYF. The genes are TRBV11-2 and TRBJ2-7; D is uncertain. The CDR3 runs to 12 residues. CDR1 is SGHAT, CDR2 FQNNGV, per germline. V was clipped by 6 bases and J by 4 bases, with 10 bases between them.

The rearrangement uses TRBV6-1 and TRBJ1-6; D unclear. Germline V lookup: CDR1 MNHNS, CDR2 SASEGT. The CDR3 covers 15 residues. Trimming stripped 0 bases from V and 6 bases from J, with 9 bases between. The CDR3 region is CASSEAPHSNSPLHF. CDR3 nucleotide sequence: TGTGCCAGCAGTGAAGCGCCACACAGTAATTCACCCCTCCACTTT.

The chain combines TRBV12-3 or TRBV12-4 with TRBJ1-2; a weak D match, TRBD1 (5 bases). The CDR3 has 11 residues. The V end was cut by 2 bases, the J end by 11 bases, with 9 bases between. The CDR3, as DNA: TGTGCCAGCAGTTTATCGGGGGTATACACCTTC. This encodes CASSLSGVYTF.

The chain carries TRBV16 and TRBJ2-7, with D tentatively TRBD1 (6 bases). Germline lookup yields CDR1 KGHSY and CDR2 FQNENV. The V end was cut by 5 bases, the J end by 1 base, with 12 bases between. The CDR3 is 14 amino acids. CDR3 in DNA: TGTGCCAGCAGCGAACTAGACAGGTCCTACGAGCAGTACTTC. Its protein product is CASSELDRSYEQYF.

This clone was recorded a few times. V usage is TRBV28 and J usage is TRBJ1-1; D is undetermined. This CDR3 region has 15 residues. Germline V gene data show CDR1 as MDHEN and CDR2 as SYDVKM. V dropped 4 bases and J dropped 4 bases, with 16 bases sitting between them. CDR3: CASSSPAEKATEAFF. The CDR3, as DNA: TGTGCCAGCAGTTCCCCAGCGGAGAAGGCCACTGAAGCTTTCTTT.

The chain is built from TRBV12-3 or TRBV12-4 and TRBJ2-3; D unclear. This CDR3 contains 12 residues. Trimming stripped 1 base from V and 4 bases from J, with 3 bases between. The CDR3 reads CASSLGSDTQYF. CDR3 nucleotides: TGTGCCAGCAGTTTAGGGTCAGATACGCAGTATTTT.

This clone was seen more than once but under ten times. The V call is TRBV11-2, the J call TRBJ1-5; the D is unclear. This CDR3 is built from 14 residues. Germline V CDR1 and CDR2: SGHAT, FQNNGV. Trimming shortened V by 0 bases and J by 2 bases, and 5 bases separated the two germline ends. CDR3 coding DNA: TGTGCCAGCAGCTTAGACGGGGGCAATCAGCCCCAGCATTTT. Its translation is CASSLDGGNQPQHF.

The CDR3 spells CASSQVGRLAPTYEQYF. CDR3 DNA: TGTGCCAGCAGCCAAGTGGGTCGGCTAGCGCCCACCTACGAGCAGTACTTC. J is TRBJ2-7 and V is TRBV4-2, with a weak D call TRBD2 (6 bases). Trimming removed 1 base from V and 2 bases from J, with 18 bases in between. CDR1 is LGHNA, CDR2 YNFKEQ, per germline. The CDR3 loop spans 17 amino acids.

V gene TRBV27 combines with J gene TRBJ2-7; TRBD2 matches 14 bases. Germline lookup yields CDR1 MNHEY and CDR2 SMNVEV (reference sequence). This CDR3 has 16 residues. Unmatched junction bases numbered 11, after V lost 6 bases and J lost 7 bases. CDR3: CASRRLAGGLREEQYF. The CDR3 DNA follows: TGTGCCAGCAGGCGACTAGCGGGAGGGCTACGGGAAGAGCAGTACTTC.

CDR3 nucleotide sequence: TGCAGTGCTAGTATGGGGTTAGGCTATGGCTACACCTTC. Protein: CSASMGLGYGYTF. V and J are TRBV20-1 and TRBJ1-2; D not resolved. V was shortened by 3 bases and J by 4 bases, with 12 bases between the two germline ends. This CDR3 region has 13 residues. Germline V lookup: CDR1 DFQATT, CDR2 SNEGSKA (reference sequence).

In its sample, this clone was seen a few times. J is TRBJ2-3 and V is TRBV2; D is unresolved. Per germline, CDR1 SNHLY and CDR2 FYNNEI. This CDR3 region has 14 residues. Trimming took 3 bases from V and 2 from J, leaving 9 bases between them. CDR3 residues: CASSDGLLTDTQYF. For the CDR3, the DNA is TGTGCCAGCAGTGATGGTCTGCTCACAGATACGCAGTATTTT.

The chain employs TRBV4-1 and TRBJ1-3, with D unresolved. The CDR3 covers 16 residues. The V end lost 1 base, the J end lost 4 bases, and 14 bases lay between the germline ends. Germline V gene lookup returns CDR1 MGHRA and CDR2 YSYEKL. The CDR3 protein is CASSQGAARGGNTIYF. The CDR3 DNA reads TGCGCCAGCAGCCAAGGTGCGGCCCGAGGGGGAAACACCATATATTTT.

This chain uses TRBV28 with TRBJ1-4, with TRBD1 identical over 7 bases. The CDR3 consists of 17 residues. The germline CDR1 and CDR2 sequences are MDHEN and SYDVKM. V gave up 7 bases and J gave up 0 bases; unmatched junction bases: 11. The CDR3 reads CASTARTGGPTNEKLFF. The CDR3 DNA reads TGTGCCAGCACCGCCCGGACAGGTGGGCCAACTAATGAAAAACTGTTTTTT.

As to this clone: An end of the junction does not agree with germline; a read error may underlie this. The chain uses TRBV10-2 and TRBJ1-2; 7 bases are shared with TRBD1. Germline V gene data show CDR1 as WSHSY and CDR2 as SAAADI. This CDR3 has 11 residues. CDR3 amino acids: CASGTATIPFF. DNA of the CDR3: TGCGCCAGCGGGACAGCCACGATCCCCTTCTTC.

This chain uses TRBV5-1 with TRBJ2-3, with 16 bases aligning to TRBD2. Germline-derived CDR1 and CDR2 are SGHRS and YFSETQ. V was pared by 4 bases and J by 5 bases, with 7 bases of the junction left unmatched. CDR3 length: 17 residues. CDR3 bases: TGCGCCAGCAGCCCGGGACTAGCGGGAGGGCCACAAGATACGCAGTATTTT. Residues: CASSPGLAGGPQDTQYF.

This rearrangement joins TRBV3-1 (or the pseudogene TRBV3-2) to TRBJ2-6, with D perhaps TRBD1 (5 bases). The CDR3 sequence is 20 residues long. Germline CDR1 and CDR2: LGHDT and YNNKEL (reference sequence). The V gene lost 0 bases and the J gene lost 1 base, with 19 bases spanning the gap. The CDR3 DNA reads as TGTGCCAGCAGCCAAGAACATGGGGCTTTCGGCGGATCTGGGGCCAACGTCCTGACTTTC. Translating it yields CASSQEHGAFGGSGANVLTF.

CDR3 nucleotide sequence: TGTGCCAGCAGCTTGGGGGGGACTAGCGGGGAAGGCACAGATACGCAGTATTTT. Translation gives CASSLGGTSGEGTDTQYF. This chain uses TRBV5-4 with TRBJ2-3; 13 positions match TRBD2. The CDR3 has 18 residues. Germline lookup yields CDR1 SGHNT and CDR2 YYREEE (reference sequence). The ends lost 0 bases at V and 1 base at J; junction bases unmatched: 5.

The chain employs TRBV10-3 and TRBJ1-1; 9 positions agree with TRBD1. V shed 4 bases, J shed 4 bases, and the junction held 10 bases outside the gene matches. The CDR3 spans 16 residues. From germline, CDR1 is ENHRY and CDR2 SYGVKD. DNA for the CDR3: TGTGCCATCAGTGGTGGATCGGGACAGGGAGGCACTGAAGCTTTCTTT. Its translation: CAISGGSGQGGTEAFF.

The chain recombines TRBV2 with TRBJ2-7; D not certain. Germline V gene sequence: CDR1 SNHLY, CDR2 FYNNEI. V dropped 5 bases and J dropped 2 bases, with 4 bases sitting between them. This CDR3 is built from 11 residues. Here the CDR3 reads CASSPTYEQYF. DNA of the CDR3: TGTGCCAGCAGTCCCACCTACGAGCAGTACTTC. The full variable domain, in which reference TRBV2 and TRBJ2-7 provide the parts outside the CDR3, is EPEVTQTPSHQVTQMGQEVILRCVPISNHLYFYWYRQILGQKVEFLVSFYNNEISEKSEIFDDQFSVERPDGSNFTLKIRSTKLEDSAMYFCASSPTYEQYFGPGTRLTVT.

This clone was counted ten times or more. This sequence joins TRBV29-1 and TRBJ1-2; TRBD1 might be the D (5 bases). V was pared by 5 bases and J by 6 bases, with 10 bases between. The CDR3 is 11 residues long. Germline CDR1 and CDR2: SQVTM and ANQGSEA. CDR3 bases: TGCAGCGTTCGGGGCGGGGATGGCTACACCTTC. Translating it yields CSVRGGDGYTF.